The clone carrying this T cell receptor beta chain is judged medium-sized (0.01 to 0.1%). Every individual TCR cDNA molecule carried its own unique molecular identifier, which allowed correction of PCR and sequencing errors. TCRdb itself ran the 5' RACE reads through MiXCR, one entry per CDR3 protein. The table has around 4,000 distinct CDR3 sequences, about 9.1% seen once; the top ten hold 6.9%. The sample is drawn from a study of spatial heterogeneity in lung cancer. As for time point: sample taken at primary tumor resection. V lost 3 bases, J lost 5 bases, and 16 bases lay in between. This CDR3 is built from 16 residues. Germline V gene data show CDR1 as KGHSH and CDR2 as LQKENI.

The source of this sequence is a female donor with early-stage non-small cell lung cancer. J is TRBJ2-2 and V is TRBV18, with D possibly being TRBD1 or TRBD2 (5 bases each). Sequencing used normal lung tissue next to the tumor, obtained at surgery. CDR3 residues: CASSPIRDSGTGELFF. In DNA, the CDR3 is TGTGCCAGCTCACCCATCCGGGATTCAGGGACCGGGGAGCTGTTTTTT.